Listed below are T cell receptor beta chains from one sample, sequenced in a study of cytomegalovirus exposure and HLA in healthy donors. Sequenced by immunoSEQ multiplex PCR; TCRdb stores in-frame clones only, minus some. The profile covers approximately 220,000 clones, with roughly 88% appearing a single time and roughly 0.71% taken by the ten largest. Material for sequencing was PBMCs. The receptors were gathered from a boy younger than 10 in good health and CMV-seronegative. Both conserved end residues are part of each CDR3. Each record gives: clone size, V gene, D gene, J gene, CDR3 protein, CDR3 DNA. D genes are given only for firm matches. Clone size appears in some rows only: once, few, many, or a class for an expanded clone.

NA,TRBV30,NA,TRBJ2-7,CACQCGDVSYEQYF,TGTGCCTGTCAGTGCGGGGACGTCTCCTACGAGCAGTACTTC
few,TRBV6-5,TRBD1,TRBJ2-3,CASSSTGGADTQYF,TGTGCCAGCAGTTCTACAGGGGGAGCAGATACGCAGTATTTT
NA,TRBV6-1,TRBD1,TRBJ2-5,CASGRTGGVDEQYF,TGTGCCAGCGGCCGGACAGGGGGGGTGGATGAGCAGTACTTC
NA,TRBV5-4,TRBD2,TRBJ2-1,CASSLVLAGRWYNEQFF,TGTGCCAGCAGCTTGGTACTAGCGGGGCGCTGGTACAATGAGCAGTTCTTC
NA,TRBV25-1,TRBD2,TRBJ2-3,CASSETSGRPADTQYF,TGTGCCAGCAGTGAAACTAGCGGGAGACCCGCAGATACGCAGTATTTT
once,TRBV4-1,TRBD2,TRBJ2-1,CASSQGFLAGRYNEQFF,TGCGCCAGCAGCCAAGGATTCCTAGCGGGACGCTACAATGAGCAGTTCTTC
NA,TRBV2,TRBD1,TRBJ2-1,CASSSRDRARWGGEQFF,TGTGCCAGCTCCTCTAGGGACAGGGCGCGGTGGGGTGGTGAGCAGTTCTTC
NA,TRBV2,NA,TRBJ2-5,CASSVRVQETQYF,TGTGCCAGCAGCGTCAGGGTCCAAGAGACCCAGTACTTC
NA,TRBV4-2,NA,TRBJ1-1,CASSQVGGSEAFF,TGTGCCAGCAGCCAAGTTGGGGGGAGCGAAGCTTTCTTT
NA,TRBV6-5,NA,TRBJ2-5,CASTFPGQETQYF,TGTGCCAGCACTTTCCCGGGACAAGAGACCCAGTACTTC
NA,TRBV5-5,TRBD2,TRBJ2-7,CASSLGLAGGKEQYF,TGTGCCAGCAGCTTGGGACTAGCGGGAGGTAAAGAGCAGTACTTC
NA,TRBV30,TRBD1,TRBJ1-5,CAWSPGTGGNQPQHF,TGTGCCTGGAGTCCCGGGACAGGGGGCAATCAGCCCCAGCATTTT
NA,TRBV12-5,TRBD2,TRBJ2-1,CASGSTAGGHEQFF,TGTGCTAGTGGTTCTACAGCGGGGGGCCATGAGCAGTTCTTC
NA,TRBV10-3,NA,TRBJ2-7,CAIMDSNSYEQYF,TGTGCCATCATGGACTCAAACTCCTACGAGCAGTACTTC
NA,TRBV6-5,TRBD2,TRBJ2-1,CASIRASGSYNEQFF,TGTGCCAGCATAAGGGCTAGCGGGTCCTACAATGAGCAGTTCTTC
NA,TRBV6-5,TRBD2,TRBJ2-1,CASSRLAGAPHEQFF,TGTGCCAGCAGTAGACTAGCGGGCGCCCCTCATGAGCAGTTCTTC
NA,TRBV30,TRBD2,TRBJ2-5,CAWNGGGGATQYF,TGTGCCTGGAATGGCGGGGGGGGCGCGACCCAGTACTTC
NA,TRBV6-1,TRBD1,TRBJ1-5,CASSRGTDRNQPQHF,TGTGCCAGCAGCCGCGGGACAGATCGCAATCAGCCCCAGCATTTT
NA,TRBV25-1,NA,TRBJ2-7,CASSEFASEQYF,TGTGCCAGCAGTGAATTCGCGAGCGAGCAGTACTTC
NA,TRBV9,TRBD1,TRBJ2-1,CASSTGSRDRVGNEQFF,TGTGCCAGCAGCACAGGAAGCCGGGACAGGGTGGGGAATGAGCAGTTCTTC
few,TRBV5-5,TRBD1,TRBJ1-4,CASSGTGREKLFF,TGTGCCAGCAGCGGGACAGGGAGGGAAAAACTGTTTTTT
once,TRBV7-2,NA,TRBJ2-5,CASSPRSGWEETQYF,TGTGCCAGCAGCCCGCGGTCAGGGTGGGAAGAGACCCAGTACTTC
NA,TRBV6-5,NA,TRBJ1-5,CASSGGPQGNQPQHF,TGTGCCAGCAGTGGGGGCCCGCAGGGCAATCAGCCCCAGCATTTT
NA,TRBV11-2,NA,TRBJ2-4,CASSPLILRGVAKNIQYF,TGTGCCAGCAGCCCACTTATTCTCAGGGGGGTAGCCAAAAACATTCAGTACTTC
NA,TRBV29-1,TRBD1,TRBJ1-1,CSVNRGLNTEAFF,TGCAGCGTCAACAGGGGACTGAACACTGAAGCTTTCTTT
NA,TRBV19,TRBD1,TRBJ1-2,CASSSGTGLDYGYTF,TGTGCCAGTAGTTCCGGGACAGGGCTGGACTATGGCTACACCTTC
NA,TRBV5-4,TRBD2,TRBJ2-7,CASSGGLAGGLEQYF,TGTGCCAGCAGCGGGGGCCTAGCGGGGGGATTAGAGCAGTACTTC
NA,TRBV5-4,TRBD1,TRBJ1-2,CASSLQGADYGYTF,TGTGCCAGCAGCTTGCAGGGGGCGGACTATGGCTACACCTTC
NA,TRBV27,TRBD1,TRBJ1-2,CASSPGQGLWDGYTF,TGTGCCAGCAGTCCCGGACAGGGGCTTTGGGATGGCTACACCTTC
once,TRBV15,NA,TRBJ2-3,CATSSFSDTQYF,TGTGCCACCAGCTCCTTTTCAGATACGCAGTATTTT
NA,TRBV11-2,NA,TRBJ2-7,CASSLDATKAYEQYF,TGTGCCAGCAGCTTAGACGCGACAAAGGCCTACGAGCAGTACTTC
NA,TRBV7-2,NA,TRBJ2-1,CASSSKSSYNEQFF,TGTGCCAGCAGCTCTAAGAGCTCCTACAATGAGCAGTTCTTC
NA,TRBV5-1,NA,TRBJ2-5,CASTFGGTPGETQYF,TGCGCCAGCACCTTCGGAGGGACTCCCGGAGAGACCCAGTACTTC
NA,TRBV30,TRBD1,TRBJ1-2,CAWSTRTGFYGYTF,TGTGCCTGGAGTACCCGGACAGGTTTCTATGGCTACACCTTC
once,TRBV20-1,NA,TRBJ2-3,CSGDFTDTQYF,TGCAGCGGGGACTTCACAGATACGCAGTATTTT
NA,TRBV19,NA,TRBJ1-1,CASSIFSREQFTEAFF,TGTGCCAGTAGTATATTTTCCAGGGAACAGTTCACTGAAGCTTTCTTT
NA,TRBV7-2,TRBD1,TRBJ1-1,CASSFDGTGETEAFF,TGTGCCAGCAGCTTCGACGGGACAGGGGAAACTGAAGCTTTCTTT
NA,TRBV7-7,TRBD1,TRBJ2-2,CASSPQGTGAVSTGELFF,TGTGCTAGCAGCCCTCAAGGGACAGGGGCGGTGAGCACCGGGGAGCTGTTTTTT
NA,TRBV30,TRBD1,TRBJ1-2,CACWAGGDGYTF,TGTGCCTGCTGGGCAGGGGGCGATGGCTACACCTTC
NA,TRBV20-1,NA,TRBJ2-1,CSARAYNEQFF,TGCAGTGCTAGAGCATACAATGAGCAGTTCTTC
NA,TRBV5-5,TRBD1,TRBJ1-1,CASSLVIGGGTEAFF,TGTGCCAGCAGCTTGGTTATAGGGGGCGGCACTGAAGCTTTCTTT
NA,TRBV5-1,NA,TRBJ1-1,CASSNLQLNTEAFF,TGCGCCAGCAGCAACCTACAGCTGAACACTGAAGCTTTCTTT
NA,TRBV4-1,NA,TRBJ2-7,CASSQRGSYEQYF,TGCGCCAGCAGCCAAAGGGGGTCCTACGAGCAGTACTTC
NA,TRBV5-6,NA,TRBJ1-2,CASSLNREDGYPF,TGTGCCAGCAGCTTGAATAGGGAGGATGGCTACCCCTTC